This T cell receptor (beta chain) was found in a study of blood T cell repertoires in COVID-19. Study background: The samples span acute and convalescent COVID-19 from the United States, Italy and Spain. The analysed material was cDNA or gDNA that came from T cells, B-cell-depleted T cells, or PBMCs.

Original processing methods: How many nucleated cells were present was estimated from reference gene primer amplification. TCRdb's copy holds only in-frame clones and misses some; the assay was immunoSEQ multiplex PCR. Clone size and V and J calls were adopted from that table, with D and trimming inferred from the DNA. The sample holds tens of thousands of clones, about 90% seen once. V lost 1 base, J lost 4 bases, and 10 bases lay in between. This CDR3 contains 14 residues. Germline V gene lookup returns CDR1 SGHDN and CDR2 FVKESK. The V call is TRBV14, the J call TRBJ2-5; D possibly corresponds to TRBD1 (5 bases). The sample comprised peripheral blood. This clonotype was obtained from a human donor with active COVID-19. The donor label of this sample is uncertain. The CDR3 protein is CASSQVPQGETQYF. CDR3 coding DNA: TGTGCCAGCAGCCAAGTCCCCCAGGGAGAGACCCAGTACTTC.